This TCR beta chain stems from a study of cytomegalovirus exposure and HLA in healthy donors. A remark on this clone: Its target is unknown.

Primers for the PCR totalled 60 Vbeta and 13 Jbeta. The method was immunoSEQ multiplex PCR; TCRdb's version includes in-frame clones alone and lacks a portion of them. The sample includes more than 100,000 clones. Broader study findings: In a later analysis, parvovirus B19, influenza, CMV and Epstein-Barr virus appeared linked to several top co-occurrence clusters. Later work associated 16,951 TCR beta sequences with HLA alleles at 0.05 false discovery rate. It was about 150 TCR beta chains that were listed as cytomegalovirus-associated. Owing to their indistinguishability, certain V segments, notably TRBV6-2 and TRBV6-3, were excluded.

CDR1 is SNHLY and CDR2 is FYNNEI in the germline V gene. This CDR3 is 14 amino acids long. Trimming shortened V by 4 bases and J by 11 bases, and 20 bases separated the two germline ends. The chain recombines TRBV2 with TRBJ1-1, with D possibly matching TRBD1 (6 bases). The receptor's source is a man in his late teens or twenties in good health and CMV-seronegative. What was sequenced was PBMCs. In DNA, the CDR3 is TGTGCCAGCAGTGGGACCCGGGACACCGAGCCGGCTTTCTTT. Amino acid sequence: CASSGTRDTEPAFF.